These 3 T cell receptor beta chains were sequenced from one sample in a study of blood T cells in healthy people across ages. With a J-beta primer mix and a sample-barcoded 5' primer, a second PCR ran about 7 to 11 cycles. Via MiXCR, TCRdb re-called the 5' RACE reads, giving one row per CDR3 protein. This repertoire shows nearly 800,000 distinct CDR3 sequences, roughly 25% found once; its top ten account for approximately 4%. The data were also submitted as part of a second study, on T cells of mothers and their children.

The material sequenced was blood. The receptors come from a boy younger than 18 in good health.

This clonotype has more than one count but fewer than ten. This CDR3 is CATSDPVGAEETQYF. The DNA for the CDR3 is TGTGCCACCAGTGATCCCGTGGGGGCGGAGGAGACCCAGTACTTC. The rearrangement uses TRBV24-1 and TRBJ2-5; D is perhaps TRBD1 (6 bases). From germline, CDR1 is KGHDR and CDR2 SFDVKD. V dropped 3 bases and J dropped 5 bases, with 15 bases sitting between them. This CDR3 has 15 amino acids.

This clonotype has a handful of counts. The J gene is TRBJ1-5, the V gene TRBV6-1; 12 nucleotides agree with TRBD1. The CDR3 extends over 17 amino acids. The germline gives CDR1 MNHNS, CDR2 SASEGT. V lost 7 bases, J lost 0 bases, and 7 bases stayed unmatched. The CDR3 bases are TGTGCCAGCAATCCGGGACAGGGGGCTAGTAGCAATCAGCCCCAGCATTTT. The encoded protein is CASNPGQGASSNQPQHF.

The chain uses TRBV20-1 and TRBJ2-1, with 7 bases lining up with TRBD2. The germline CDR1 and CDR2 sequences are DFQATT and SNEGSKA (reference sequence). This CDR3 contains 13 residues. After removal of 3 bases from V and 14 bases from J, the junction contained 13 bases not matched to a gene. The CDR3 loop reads CSARGFGGLEEFF. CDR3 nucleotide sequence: TGCAGTGCTAGGGGTTTCGGTGGACTAGAAGAGTTCTTC.